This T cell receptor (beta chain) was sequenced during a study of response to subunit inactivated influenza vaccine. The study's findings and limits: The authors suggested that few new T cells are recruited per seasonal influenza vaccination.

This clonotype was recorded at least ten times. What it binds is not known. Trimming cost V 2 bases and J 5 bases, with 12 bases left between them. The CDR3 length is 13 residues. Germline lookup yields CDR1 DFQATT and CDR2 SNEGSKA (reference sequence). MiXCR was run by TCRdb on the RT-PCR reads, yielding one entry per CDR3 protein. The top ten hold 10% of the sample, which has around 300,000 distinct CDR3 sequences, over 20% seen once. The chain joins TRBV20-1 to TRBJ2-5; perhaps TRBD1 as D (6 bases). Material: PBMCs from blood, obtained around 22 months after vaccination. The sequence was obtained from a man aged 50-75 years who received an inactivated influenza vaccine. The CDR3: CSARSRGRETQYF. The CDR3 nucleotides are TGCAGTGCTAGAAGCAGGGGACGTGAGACCCAGTACTTC.